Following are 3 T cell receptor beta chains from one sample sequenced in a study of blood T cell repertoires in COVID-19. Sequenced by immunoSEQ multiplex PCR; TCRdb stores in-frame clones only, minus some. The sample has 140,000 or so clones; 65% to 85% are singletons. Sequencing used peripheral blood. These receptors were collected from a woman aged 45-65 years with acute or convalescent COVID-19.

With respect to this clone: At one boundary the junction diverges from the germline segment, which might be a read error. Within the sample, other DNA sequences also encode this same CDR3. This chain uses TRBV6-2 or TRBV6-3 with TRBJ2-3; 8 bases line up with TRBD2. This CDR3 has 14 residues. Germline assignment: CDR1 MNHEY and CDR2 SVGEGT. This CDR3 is CASSQTSVGDTQYF. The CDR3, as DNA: TGTGCTAGCAGTCAGACTAGCGTTGGAGATACGCAGTATTTT.

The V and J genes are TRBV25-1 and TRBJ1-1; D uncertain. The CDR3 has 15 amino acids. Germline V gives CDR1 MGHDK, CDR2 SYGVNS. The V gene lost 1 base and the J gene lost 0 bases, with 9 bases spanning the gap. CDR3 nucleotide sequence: TGTGCCAGCAGTGAATTGAGGGAGGTGAACACTGAAGCTTTCTTT. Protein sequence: CASSELREVNTEAFF.

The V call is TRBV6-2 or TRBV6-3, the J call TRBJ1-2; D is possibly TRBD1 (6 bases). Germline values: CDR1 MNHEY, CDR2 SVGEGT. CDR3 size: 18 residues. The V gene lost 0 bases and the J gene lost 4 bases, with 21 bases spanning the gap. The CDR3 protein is CASSYSPSNYRVFYGYTF. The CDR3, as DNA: TGTGCCAGCAGTTACTCACCTTCTAATTACAGGGTCTTCTATGGCTACACCTTC.